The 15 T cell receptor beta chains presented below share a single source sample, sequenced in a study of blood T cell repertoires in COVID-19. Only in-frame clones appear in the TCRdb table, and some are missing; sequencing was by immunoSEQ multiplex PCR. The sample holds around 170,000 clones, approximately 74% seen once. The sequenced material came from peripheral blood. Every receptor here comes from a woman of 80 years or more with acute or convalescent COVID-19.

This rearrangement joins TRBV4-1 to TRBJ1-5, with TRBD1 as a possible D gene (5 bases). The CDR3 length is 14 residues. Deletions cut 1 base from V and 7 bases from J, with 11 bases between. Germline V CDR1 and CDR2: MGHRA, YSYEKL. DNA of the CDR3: TGCGCCAGCAGCCAAGGGCAGGGTAAGCAGCCCCAGCATTTT. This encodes CASSQGQGKQPQHF.

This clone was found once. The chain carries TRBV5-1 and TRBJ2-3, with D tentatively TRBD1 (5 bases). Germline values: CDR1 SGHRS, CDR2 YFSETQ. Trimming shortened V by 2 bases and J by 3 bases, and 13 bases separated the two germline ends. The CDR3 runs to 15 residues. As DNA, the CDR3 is TGCGCCAGCAGCTTAAACCTCAGGGAAACAGATACGCAGTATTTT. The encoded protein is CASSLNLRETDTQYF. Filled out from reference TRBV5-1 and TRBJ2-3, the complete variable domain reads KAGVTQTPRYLIKTRGQQVTLSCSPISGHRSVSWYQQTPGQGLQFLFEYFSETQRNKGNFPGRFSGRQFSNSRSEMNVSTLELGDSALYLCASSLNLRETDTQYFGPGTRLTVL.

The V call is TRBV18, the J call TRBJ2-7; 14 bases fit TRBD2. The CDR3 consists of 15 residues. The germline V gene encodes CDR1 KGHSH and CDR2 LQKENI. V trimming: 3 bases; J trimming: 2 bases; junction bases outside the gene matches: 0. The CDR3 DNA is TGTGCCAGCTCACCGGGACTAGCGGGAGCCTACGAGCAGTACTTC. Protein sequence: CASSPGLAGAYEQYF.

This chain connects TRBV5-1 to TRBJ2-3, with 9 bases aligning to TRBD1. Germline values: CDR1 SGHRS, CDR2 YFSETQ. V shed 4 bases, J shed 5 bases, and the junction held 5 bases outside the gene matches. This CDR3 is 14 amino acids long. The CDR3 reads CASSRTGVQDTQYF. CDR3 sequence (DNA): TGCGCCAGCAGCCGGACAGGGGTGCAAGATACGCAGTATTTT.

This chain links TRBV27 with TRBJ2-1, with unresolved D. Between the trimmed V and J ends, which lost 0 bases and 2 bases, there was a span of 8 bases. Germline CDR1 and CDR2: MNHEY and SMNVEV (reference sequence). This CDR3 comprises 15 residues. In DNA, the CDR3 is TGTGCCAGCAGTTTATCGATAGCCCCCTACAATGAGCAGTTCTTC. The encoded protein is CASSLSIAPYNEQFF.

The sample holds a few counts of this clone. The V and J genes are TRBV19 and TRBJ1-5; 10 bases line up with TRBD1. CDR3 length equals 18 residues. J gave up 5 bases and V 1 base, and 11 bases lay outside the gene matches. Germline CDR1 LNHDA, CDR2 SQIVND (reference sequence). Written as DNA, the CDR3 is TGTGCCAGTAGTATAGCCTCGGGACAGGGGCGACCTGATCAGCCCCAGCATTTT. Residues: CASSIASGQGRPDQPQHF.

In DNA, the CDR3 is TGTGCCAGCAGTTACCCAATAGCGGGAGTTTCCTACGAGCAGTACTTC. Translated, it gives CASSYPIAGVSYEQYF. The chain carries TRBV6-2 or TRBV6-3 and TRBJ2-7; 9 bases are a match to TRBD2. V lost 2 bases and J lost 1; bases outside the gene matches: 6. Germline-derived CDR1 and CDR2 are MNHEY and SVGEGT. The CDR3 loop spans 16 amino acids.

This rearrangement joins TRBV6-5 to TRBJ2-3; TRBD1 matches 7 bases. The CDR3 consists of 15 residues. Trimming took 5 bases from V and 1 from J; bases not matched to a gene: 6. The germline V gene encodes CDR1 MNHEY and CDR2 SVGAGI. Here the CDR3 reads CASSPRTGRTDTQYF. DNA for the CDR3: TGTGCCAGCAGTCCAAGGACAGGCCGCACAGATACGCAGTATTTT.

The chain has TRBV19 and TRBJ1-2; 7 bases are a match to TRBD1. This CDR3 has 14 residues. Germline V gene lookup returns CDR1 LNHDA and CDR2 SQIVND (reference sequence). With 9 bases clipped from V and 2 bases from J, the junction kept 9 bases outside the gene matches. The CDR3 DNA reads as TGTGCCAGCAACACCCTGGGACAGAACTATGGCTACACCTTC. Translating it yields CASNTLGQNYGYTF.

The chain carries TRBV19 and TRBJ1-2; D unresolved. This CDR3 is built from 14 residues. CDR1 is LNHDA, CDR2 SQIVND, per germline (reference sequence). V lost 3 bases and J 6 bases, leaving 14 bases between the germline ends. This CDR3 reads CASSIMEGNHGYTF. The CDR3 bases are TGTGCCAGTAGTATTATGGAGGGAAACCATGGCTACACCTTC.

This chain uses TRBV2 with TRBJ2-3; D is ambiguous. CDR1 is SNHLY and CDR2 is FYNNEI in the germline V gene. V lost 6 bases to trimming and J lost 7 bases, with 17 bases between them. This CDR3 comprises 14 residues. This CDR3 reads CASRPTPPENTQYF. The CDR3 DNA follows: TGTGCCAGCAGACCCACGCCCCCCGAGAATACGCAGTATTTT.

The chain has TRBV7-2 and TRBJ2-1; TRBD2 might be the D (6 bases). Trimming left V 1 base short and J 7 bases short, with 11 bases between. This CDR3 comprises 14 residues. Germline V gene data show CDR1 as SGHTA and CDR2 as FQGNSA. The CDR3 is CASSLVSGENEQFF. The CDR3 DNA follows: TGTGCCAGCAGCTTAGTGTCGGGAGAGAATGAGCAGTTCTTC. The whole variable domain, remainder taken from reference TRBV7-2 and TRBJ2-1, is GAGVSQSPSNKVTEKGKDVELRCDPISGHTALYWYRQSLGQGLEFLIYFQGNSAPDKSGLPSDRFSAERTGGSVSTLTIQRTQQEDSAVYLCASSLVSGENEQFFGPGTRLTVL.

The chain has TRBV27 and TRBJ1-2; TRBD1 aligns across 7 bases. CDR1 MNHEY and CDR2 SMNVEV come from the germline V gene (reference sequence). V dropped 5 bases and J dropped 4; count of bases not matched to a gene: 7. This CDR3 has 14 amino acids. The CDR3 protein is CASSRQGSGYGYTF. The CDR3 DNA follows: TGTGCCAGCAGTCGACAGGGTTCCGGCTATGGCTACACCTTC.

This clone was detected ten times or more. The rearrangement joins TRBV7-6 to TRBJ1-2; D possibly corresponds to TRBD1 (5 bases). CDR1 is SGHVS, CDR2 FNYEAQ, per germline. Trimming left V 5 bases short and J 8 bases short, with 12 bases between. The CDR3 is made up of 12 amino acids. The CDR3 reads CASSPGSGGYTF. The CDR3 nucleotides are TGTGCCAGCAGCCCAGGGTCAGGCGGCTACACCTTC.

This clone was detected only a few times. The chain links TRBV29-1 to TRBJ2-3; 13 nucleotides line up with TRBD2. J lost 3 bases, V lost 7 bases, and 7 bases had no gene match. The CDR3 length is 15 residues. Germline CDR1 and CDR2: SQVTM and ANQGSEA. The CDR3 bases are TGCAGCGCCGCCGGACTAGCGGGAGCAACAGATACGCAGTATTTT. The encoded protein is CSAAGLAGATDTQYF.